Given below is one T cell receptor (beta chain) in context. Its specificity is unknown. V lost 7 bases, J lost 2 bases, and 10 bases stayed unmatched. CDR3 size: 15 residues. TCR beta libraries were prepared from cDNA with unique molecular identifiers. A single record per CDR3 protein comes from TCRdb applying MiXCR to the PCR reads. The sample has hundreds of thousands of distinct CDR3 sequences; approximately 57% are singletons. This record comes from a study of post-analysis software for immune sequencing data. Study outcomes and limitations: Samples from one preparation batch, clustered by F measure, grouped strongly together. Patients used about five TRBV segments, including TRBV5-6, TRBV5-1 and TRBV20-1, more often than controls.

The V and J genes are TRBV12-3 or TRBV12-4 and TRBJ2-5; TRBD1 aligns across 7 bases. This TCR came from a girl aged 5-17 years with multiple sclerosis. Specimen: blood. The CDR3 DNA is TGTGCCAGCACCTTGGGGACAGCCGGACAAGAGACCCAGTACTTC. It is translated as CASTLGTAGQETQYF.